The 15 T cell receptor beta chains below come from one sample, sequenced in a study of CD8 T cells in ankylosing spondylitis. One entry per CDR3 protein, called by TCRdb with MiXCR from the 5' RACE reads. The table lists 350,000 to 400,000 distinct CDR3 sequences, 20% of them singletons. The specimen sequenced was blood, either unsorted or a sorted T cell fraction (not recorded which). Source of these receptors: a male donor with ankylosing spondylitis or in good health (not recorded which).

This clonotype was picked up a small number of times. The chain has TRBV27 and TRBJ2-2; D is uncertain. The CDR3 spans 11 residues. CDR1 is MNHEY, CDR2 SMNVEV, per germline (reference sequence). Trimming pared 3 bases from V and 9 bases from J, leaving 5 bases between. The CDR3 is CASSFGRELFF. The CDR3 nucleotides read TGTGCCAGCAGTTTCGGCCGGGAGCTGTTTTTT.

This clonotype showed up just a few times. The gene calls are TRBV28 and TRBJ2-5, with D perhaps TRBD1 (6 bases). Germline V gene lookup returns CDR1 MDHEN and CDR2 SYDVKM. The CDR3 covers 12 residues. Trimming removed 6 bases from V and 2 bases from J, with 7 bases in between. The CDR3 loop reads CASRGQQETQYF. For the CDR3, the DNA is TGTGCCAGCAGAGGACAGCAAGAGACCCAGTACTTC.

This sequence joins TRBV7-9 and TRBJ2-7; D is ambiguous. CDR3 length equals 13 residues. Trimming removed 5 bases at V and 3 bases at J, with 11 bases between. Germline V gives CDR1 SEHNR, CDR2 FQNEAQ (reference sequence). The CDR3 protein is CASSPLAIYEQYF. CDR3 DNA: TGTGCCAGCAGCCCCCTCGCCATCTACGAGCAGTACTTC. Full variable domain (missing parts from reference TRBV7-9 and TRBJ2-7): DTGVSQNPRHKITKRGQNVTFRCDPISEHNRLYWYRQTLGQGPEFLTYFQNEAQLEKSRLLSDRFSAERPKGSFSTLEIQRTEQGDSAMYLCASSPLAIYEQYFGPGTRLTVT.

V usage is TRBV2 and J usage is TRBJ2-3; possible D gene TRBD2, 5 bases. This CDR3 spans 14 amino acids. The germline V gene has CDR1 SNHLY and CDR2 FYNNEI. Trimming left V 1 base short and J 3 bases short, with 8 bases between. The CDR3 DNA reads TGTGCCAGCAGTGAAGTCCTAGCTACAGATACGCAGTATTTT. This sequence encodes CASSEVLATDTQYF.

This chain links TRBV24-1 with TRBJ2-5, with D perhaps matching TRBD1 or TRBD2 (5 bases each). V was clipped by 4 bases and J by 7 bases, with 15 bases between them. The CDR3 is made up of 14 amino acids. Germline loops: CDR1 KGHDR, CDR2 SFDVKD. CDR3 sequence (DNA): TGTGCCACCAGTGACTTGGACCTTGGGGGGACCCAGTACTTC. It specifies CATSDLDLGGTQYF.

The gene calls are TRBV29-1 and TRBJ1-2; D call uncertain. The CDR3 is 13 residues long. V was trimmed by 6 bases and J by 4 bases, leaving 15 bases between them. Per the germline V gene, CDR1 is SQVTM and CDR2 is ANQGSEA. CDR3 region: CSVWATDTYGYTF. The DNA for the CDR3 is TGCAGCGTGTGGGCGACGGATACCTATGGCTACACCTTC.

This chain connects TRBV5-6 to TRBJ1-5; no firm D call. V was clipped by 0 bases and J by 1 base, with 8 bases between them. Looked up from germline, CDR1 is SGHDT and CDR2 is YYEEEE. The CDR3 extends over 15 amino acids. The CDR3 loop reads CASSLGGGSNQPQHF. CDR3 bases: TGTGCCAGCAGCTTGGGCGGCGGGAGCAATCAGCCCCAGCATTTT.

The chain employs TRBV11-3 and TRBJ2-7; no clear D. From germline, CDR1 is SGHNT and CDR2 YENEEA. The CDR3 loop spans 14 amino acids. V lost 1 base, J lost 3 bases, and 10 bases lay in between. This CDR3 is CASSLGGSDYEQYF. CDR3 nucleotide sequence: TGTGCCAGCAGCTTAGGTGGCAGTGACTACGAGCAGTACTTC. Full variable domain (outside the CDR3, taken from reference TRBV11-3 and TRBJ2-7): EAGVVQSPRYKIIEKKQPVAFWCNPISGHNTLYWYLQNLGQGPELLIRYENEEAVDDSQLPKDRFSAERLKGVDSTLKIQPAELGDSAVYLCASSLGGSDYEQYFGPGTRLTVT.

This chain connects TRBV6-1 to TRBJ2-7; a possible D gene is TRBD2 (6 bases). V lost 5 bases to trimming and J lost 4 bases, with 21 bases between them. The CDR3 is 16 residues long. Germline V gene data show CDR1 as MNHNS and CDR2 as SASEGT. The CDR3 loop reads CASSPFGVAAMYEQYF. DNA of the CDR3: TGTGCCAGCAGTCCCTTTGGAGTAGCGGCGATGTACGAGCAGTACTTC.

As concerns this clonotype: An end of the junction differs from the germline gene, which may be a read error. The CDR3 DNA reads as TGCAGTGCTAGACTCGCGGGAGTACCCCCTCTATTC. Its protein product is CSARLAGVPPLF. V gene TRBV20-1 combines with J gene TRBJ2-7, with 7 bases matching TRBD2. CDR1 and CDR2 from the germline V gene are DFQATT and SNEGSKA (reference sequence). The CDR3 has 12 residues.

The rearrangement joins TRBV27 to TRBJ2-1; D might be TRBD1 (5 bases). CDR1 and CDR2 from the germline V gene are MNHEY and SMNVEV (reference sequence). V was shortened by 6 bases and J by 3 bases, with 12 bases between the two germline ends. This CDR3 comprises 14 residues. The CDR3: CASSSVDSYNEQFF. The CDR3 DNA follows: TGTGCCAGCAGCTCCGTAGACAGCTACAATGAGCAGTTCTTC.

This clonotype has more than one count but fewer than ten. Here the CDR3 reads CASSYGLGGNQPQHF. CDR3 sequence (DNA): TGTGCCAGCAGTTATGGACTCGGGGGGAATCAGCCCCAGCATTTT. The chain links TRBV6-5 to TRBJ1-5, with D possibly being TRBD1 (5 bases). V dropped 3 bases and J dropped 4 bases, with 13 bases sitting between them. Germline CDR1 is MNHEY and CDR2 is SVGAGI. CDR3 size: 15 residues.

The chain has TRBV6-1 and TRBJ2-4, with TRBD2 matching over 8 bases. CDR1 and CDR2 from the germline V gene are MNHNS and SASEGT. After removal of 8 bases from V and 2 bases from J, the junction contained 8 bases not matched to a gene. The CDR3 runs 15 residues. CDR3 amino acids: CASLSGGFSKNIQYF. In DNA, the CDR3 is TGTGCCAGCCTGTCGGGGGGGTTTTCCAAAAACATTCAGTACTTC.

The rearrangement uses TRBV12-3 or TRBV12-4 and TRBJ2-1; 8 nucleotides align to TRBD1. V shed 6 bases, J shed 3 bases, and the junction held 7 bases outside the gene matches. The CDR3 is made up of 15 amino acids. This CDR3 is CASRYRDRSYNEQFF. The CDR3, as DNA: TGTGCCAGCAGGTACCGGGACAGGAGCTACAATGAGCAGTTCTTC.

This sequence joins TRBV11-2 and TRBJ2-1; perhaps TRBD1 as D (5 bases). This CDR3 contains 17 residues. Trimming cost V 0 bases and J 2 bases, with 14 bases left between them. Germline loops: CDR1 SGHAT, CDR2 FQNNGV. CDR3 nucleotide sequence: TGTGCCAGCAGCTTAGATGTGGCAGGGTACGCCTACAATGAGCAGTTCTTC. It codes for CASSLDVAGYAYNEQFF. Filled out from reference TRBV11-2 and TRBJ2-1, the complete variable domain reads EAGVAQSPRYKIIEKRQSVAFWCNPISGHATLYWYQQILGQGPKLLIQFQNNGVVDDSQLPKDRFSAERLKGVDSTLKIQPAKLEDSAVYLCASSLDVAGYAYNEQFFGPGTRLTVL.